The 12 T cell receptor beta chains below come from one sample, sequenced in a study of neurological immune-mediated disorders. TCRdb re-called the 5' RACE reads through MiXCR, storing one row per CDR3 protein. The data hold approximately 48,000 distinct CDR3 sequences, with 16% observed a single time. The sequenced material came from PBMCs. The receptors were sampled from a man aged 55 to 70 in good health.

This clonotype came up many times. V is TRBV5-5 and J is TRBJ1-2, with no clear D. The CDR3 sequence is 13 residues long. V dropped 0 bases and J dropped 8 bases, with 11 bases sitting between them. Germline V gene data show CDR1 as SGHKS and CDR2 as YYEKEE (reference sequence). CDR3 residues: CASSLEVGTGYTF. The CDR3 DNA reads as TGTGCCAGCAGCTTGGAAGTGGGAACGGGCTACACCTTC.

This clonotype was counted many times. The chain combines TRBV12-3 or TRBV12-4 with TRBJ1-4, with 8 bases aligning to TRBD1. Trimming removed 6 bases from V and 0 bases from J; junction bases left unmatched: 12. This CDR3 region has 18 residues. DNA for the CDR3: TGTGCCAGCAGCCACGACAGGGGATCTCTTGCAACTAATGAAAAACTGTTTTTT. It encodes CASSHDRGSLATNEKLFF.

This clonotype showed up many times. V and J are TRBV9 and TRBJ2-5, with 9 positions matching TRBD2. The CDR3 has 17 residues. Trimming removed 4 bases from V and 1 base from J; junction bases left unmatched: 11. The germline V gene has CDR1 SGDLS and CDR2 YYNGEE. The CDR3 reads CASSPGAREGFQETQYF. The CDR3 DNA is TGTGCCAGCAGCCCGGGGGCGCGGGAGGGATTCCAAGAGACCCAGTACTTC.

There are many counts of this clonotype. The chain joins TRBV20-1 to TRBJ2-1; D might be TRBD2 (5 bases). CDR3 length equals 14 residues. Germline V gives CDR1 DFQATT, CDR2 SNEGSKA (reference sequence). V was pared by 0 bases and J by 8 bases, with 14 bases between. CDR3 amino acids: CSARDNPAVYEQFF. CDR3 bases: TGCAGTGCTAGAGATAACCCAGCGGTCTATGAGCAGTTCTTC.

This clonotype was detected many times. V and J are TRBV20-1 and TRBJ2-5, with D hard to call. CDR3 length: 13 residues. Trimming cost V 3 bases and J 1 base, with 9 bases left between them. In germline, CDR1 is DFQATT, CDR2 SNEGSKA (reference sequence). The DNA for the CDR3 is TGCAGTGCTAGCCCTCGGAGCCAAGAGACCCAGTACTTC. Protein: CSASPRSQETQYF.

This clonotype was detected many times. V is TRBV3-1 and J is TRBJ1-1; 7 nucleotides align to TRBD1. Germline-derived CDR1 and CDR2 are LGHDT and YNNKEL (reference sequence). The CDR3 runs 13 residues. The trim removed 4 bases at V and 6 bases at J, leaving 5 bases unmatched. The CDR3 protein is CASSPDGTAEAFF. The CDR3 DNA follows: TGTGCCAGCAGCCCTGATGGGACAGCTGAAGCTTTCTTT.

This clonotype was seen many times. The V and J genes are TRBV3-1 and TRBJ1-5, with 7 bases aligning to TRBD1. With V trimmed by 1 base and J by 7 bases, 4 bases remained unmatched. The CDR3 contains 14 residues. The germline CDR1 and CDR2 sequences are LGHDT and YNNKEL (reference sequence). This CDR3 reads CASSQAAGGQPQHF. The CDR3, as DNA: TGTGCCAGCAGCCAAGCGGCAGGGGGGCAGCCCCAGCATTTT. The entire variable domain, with the rest obtained from reference TRBV3-1 and TRBJ1-5, is as follows: DTAVSQTPKYLVTQMGNDKSIKCEQNLGHDTMYWYKQDSKKFLKIMFSYNNKELIINETVPNRFSPKSPDKAHLNLHINSLELGDSAVYFCASSQAAGGQPQHFGDGTRLSIL.

In its sample, this clonotype was seen many times. V gene TRBV12-3 or TRBV12-4 combines with J gene TRBJ2-5; no definite D call. The CDR3 runs 13 residues. V lost 3 bases, J lost 7 bases, and 12 bases lay in between. The chain's CDR3 is CASSFSEAGTQYF. The CDR3, as DNA: TGTGCCAGCAGTTTCAGTGAGGCTGGGACCCAGTACTTC.

This clonotype occurred many times. CDR3 bases: TGCGCCAGCAGCTTGGCCCAGTCAGTGAACACTGAAGCTTTCTTT. Encoded protein: CASSLAQSVNTEAFF. This sequence joins TRBV5-1 and TRBJ1-1; D is ambiguous. Germline CDR1 reads SGHRS; CDR2 reads YFSETQ. The CDR3 totals 15 residues. The V end was cut by 0 bases, the J end by 0 bases, with 9 bases between.

Ten or more counts support this clonotype. The chain links TRBV20-1 to TRBJ2-5, with TRBD2 identical over 11 bases. Unmatched junction bases numbered 5, after V lost 3 bases and J lost 5 bases. This CDR3 has 14 residues. Germline CDR1 is DFQATT and CDR2 is SNEGSKA (reference sequence). CDR3 sequence: CSASRLAGMETQYF. The CDR3 DNA reads TGCAGTGCTAGCAGACTAGCGGGAATGGAGACCCAGTACTTC.

This clonotype was counted ten times or more. V usage is TRBV10-2 and J usage is TRBJ2-1, with D maybe TRBD1 (5 bases). The CDR3 totals 14 residues. The ends were cut back, 2 bases at V and 0 bases at J, with 5 bases in the middle. CDR1 is WSHSY and CDR2 is SAAADI in the germline V gene. The DNA of the CDR3 is TGCGCCAGCAGTGAGGGGGCCTCCTACAATGAGCAGTTCTTC. It codes for CASSEGASYNEQFF.

This clonotype was seen repeatedly, ten times or more. The genes are TRBV12-3 or TRBV12-4 and TRBJ1-5; 9 nucleotides match TRBD1. V shed 5 bases, J shed 10 bases, and the junction held 3 bases outside the gene matches. The CDR3 totals 12 residues. The CDR3 spells CASSQTGGPQHF. The CDR3 DNA follows: TGTGCCAGCAGTCAGACAGGGGGTCCCCAGCATTTT.